The TCR beta chain described here comes from a study of T-cell memory formation after mild COVID-19. Across the study: Each donor largely had its own TCR clusters.

Broader study findings: Nothing showed for sure that second-wave clones peaking on day 37 were SARS-CoV-2 specific. Contracting CD8+ clones were enriched in EMRA, CD4+ mainly in CM and EM. Some responding clones appeared in pre-infection memory, suggesting cross-reactive memory joined.

CDR3 length: 14 amino acids. CDR1 and CDR2 from the germline V gene are LGHNA and YNFKEQ. Trimming removed 6 bases from V and 4 bases from J; junction bases left unmatched: 8. MiXCR, run by TCRdb on the 5' RACE reads, gives a single entry per CDR3 protein. The sample has about 290,000 distinct CDR3 sequences, around 15% seen once; the top ten hold more than 20%. This clonotype has only one observation. What it recognizes is unknown. The gene calls are TRBV4-2 and TRBJ1-2; 7 nucleotides line up with TRBD1. The clonotype comes from a man between 18 and 35 years old who had mild COVID-19 (a few samples of this study predate the infection). Cell type and time point are not known. The sequencing input was PBMCs or a T cell subset sorted from them (not recorded which). Here the CDR3 DNA reads TGTGCCAGCAGGCCGACAGGGTGGCCCTATGGCTACACCTTC. Amino acid sequence: CASRPTGWPYGYTF.